This entry lists 8 T cell receptor beta chains sequenced from one sample in a study of blood T cell repertoires in COVID-19. Sequencing used immunoSEQ multiplex PCR; TCRdb keeps in-frame clones, though not all of them. The repertoire holds approximately 59,000 clones, with approximately 78% as singletons. The sequenced sample consisted of peripheral blood. The receptors were gathered from a man older than 75 with acute or convalescent COVID-19.

In its sample, this clone was seen once. This rearrangement joins TRBV6-4 to TRBJ1-5; D ambiguous. Per the germline V gene, CDR1 is MRHNA and CDR2 is SNTAGT. Trimming left V 3 bases short and J 7 bases short, with 10 bases between. The CDR3 is made up of 13 amino acids. The CDR3 DNA sequence: TGTGCCAGCAGTGAGCAGGAAGGACAGCCCCAGCATTTT. Its translation: CASSEQEGQPQHF.

The rearrangement joins TRBV19 to TRBJ2-7; D is unclear. CDR3 size: 14 residues. The V and J ends lost 4 bases and 5 bases respectively, with 15 bases between them. Germline V gene lookup returns CDR1 LNHDA and CDR2 SQIVND (reference sequence). CDR3 nucleotides: TGTGCCAGTAGTACGACGACACAAAGTCACGAGCAGTACTTC. Residues: CASSTTTQSHEQYF.

The chain recombines TRBV12-3 or TRBV12-4 with TRBJ2-5; D perhaps matches TRBD1 (5 bases). The CDR3 totals 13 residues. The V and J ends lost 6 bases and 5 bases respectively, with 13 bases between them. The CDR3 sequence: CASRQQVVETQYF. CDR3 nucleotides: TGTGCCAGCAGACAACAGGTAGTCGAGACCCAGTACTTC.

This clone turned up a few times. CDR3 bases: TGTGCCAGCAGCTTACACAGGAAGGAGAGCAATCAGCCCCAGCATTTT. This translates into CASSLHRKESNQPQHF. This chain connects TRBV11-3 to TRBJ1-5, with TRBD1 as a possible D gene (5 bases). The CDR3 is made up of 16 amino acids. The V gene's germline CDR1 is SGHNT and CDR2 YENEEA. V was clipped by 2 bases and J by 1 base, with 12 bases between them.

The chain couples TRBV6-2 or TRBV6-3 to TRBJ1-3; no clear D gene. The CDR3 runs 15 residues. Deletions cut 0 bases from V and 2 bases from J, with 8 bases between. Germline V gene sequence: CDR1 MNHEY, CDR2 SVGEGT. The CDR3: CASSYSRRAGNTIYF. Here the CDR3 DNA reads TGTGCCAGCAGTTACTCGAGGAGGGCTGGAAACACCATATATTTT.

V gene TRBV24-1 combines with J gene TRBJ1-5, with D perhaps TRBD1 (5 bases). The V end was cut by 4 bases, the J end by 5 bases, with 14 bases between. Per germline, CDR1 KGHDR and CDR2 SFDVKD. This CDR3 contains 15 residues. CDR3 nucleotide sequence: TGTGCCACCAGTGAAGGGAGGGGTCGGCATCAGCCCCAGCATTTT. This translates into CATSEGRGRHQPQHF.

The chain combines TRBV4-1 with TRBJ1-2, with D uncertain. The CDR3 is 15 residues long. Trimming cost V 3 bases and J 5 bases, with 16 bases left between them. CDR1 MGHRA and CDR2 YSYEKL come from the germline V gene. The CDR3 DNA sequence: TGCGCCAGCAGCCACGTGACGGAGCTGGAGTATGGCTACACCTTC. Its translation is CASSHVTELEYGYTF.

J is TRBJ2-2 and V is TRBV6-5; D not certain. The ends were cut back, 2 bases at V and 6 bases at J, with 4 bases in the middle. The CDR3 loop spans 12 amino acids. Germline loops: CDR1 MNHEY, CDR2 SVGAGI. CDR3 region: CASSYPAGELFF. The CDR3, as DNA: TGTGCCAGCAGTTACCCGGCCGGGGAGCTGTTTTTT.